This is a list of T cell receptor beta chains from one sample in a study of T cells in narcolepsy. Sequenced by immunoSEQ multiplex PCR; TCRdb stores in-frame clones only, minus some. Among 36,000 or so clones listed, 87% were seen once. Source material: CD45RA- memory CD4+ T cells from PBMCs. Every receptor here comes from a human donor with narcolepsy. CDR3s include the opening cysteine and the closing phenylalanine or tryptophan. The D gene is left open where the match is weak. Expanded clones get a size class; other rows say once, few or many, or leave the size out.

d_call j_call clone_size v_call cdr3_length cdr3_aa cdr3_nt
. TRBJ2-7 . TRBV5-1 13 CASTPKQGYEQYF TGCGCCAGCACCCCAAAACAGGGCTACGAGCAGTACTTC
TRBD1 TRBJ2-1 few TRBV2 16 CASSDPRDSSYNEQFF TGTGCCAGCAGTGATCCTCGGGACAGCTCCTACAATGAGCAGTTCTTC
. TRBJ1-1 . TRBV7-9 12 CASRYMNTEAFF TGTGCCAGCAGGTATATGAACACTGAAGCTTTCTTT
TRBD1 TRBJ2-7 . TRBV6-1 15 CASRIGTGTTYEQYF TGTGCCAGCAGGATCGGGACAGGAACTACCTACGAGCAGTACTTC
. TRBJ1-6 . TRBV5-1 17 CASSLTGIRSYNSPLHF TGCGCCAGCAGCCTAACAGGGATAAGGTCCTATAATTCACCCCTCCACTTT
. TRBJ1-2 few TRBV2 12 CASSERGYGYTF TGTGCCAGCAGTGAACGGGGCTATGGCTACACCTTC
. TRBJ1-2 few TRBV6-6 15 CASSYSMGGSYGYTF TGTGCCAGCAGTTACTCGATGGGAGGGTCCTATGGCTACACCTTC
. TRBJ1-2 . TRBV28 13 CASSPTRGRGYTF TGTGCCAGCAGTCCGACCAGGGGAAGAGGCTACACCTTC
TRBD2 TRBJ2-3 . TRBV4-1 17 CASSQGSSGRFADTQYF TGCGCCAGCAGCCAAGGTTCTAGCGGGAGATTCGCAGATACGCAGTATTTT
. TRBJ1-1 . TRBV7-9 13 CASSLLQGTEAFF TGTGCCAGCAGCTTACTCCAGGGCACTGAAGCTTTCTTT
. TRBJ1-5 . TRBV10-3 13 CAISGYSNQPQHF TGTGCCATCAGTGGATATAGCAATCAGCCCCAGCATTTT
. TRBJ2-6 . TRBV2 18 CASRARGQSVSGANVLTF TGTGCCAGCAGGGCGCGGGGACAGAGTGTCTCTGGGGCCAACGTCCTGACTTTC
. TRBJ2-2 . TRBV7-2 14 CASTLKRNTGELFF TGTGCCAGCACCCTTAAGCGGAACACCGGGGAGCTGTTTTTT
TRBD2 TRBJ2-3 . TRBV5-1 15 CASSLARGEGDTQYF TGCGCCAGCAGCTTGGCTCGGGGGGAGGGAGATACGCAGTATTTT
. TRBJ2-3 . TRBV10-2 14 CASSPASLTDTQYF TGCGCCAGCAGTCCCGCGTCTCTGACAGATACGCAGTATTTT
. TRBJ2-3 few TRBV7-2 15 CASSLVATRTDTQYF TGTGCCAGCAGCTTAGTCGCTACCCGCACAGATACGCAGTATTTT
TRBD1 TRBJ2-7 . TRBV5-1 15 CASSFEGTGTYKQYF TGCGCCAGCAGCTTTGAAGGGACAGGGACCTACAAGCAGTACTTC
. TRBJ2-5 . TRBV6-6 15 CASSYSKPGQETQYF TGTGCCAGCAGTTACTCGAAGCCGGGCCAAGAGACCCAGTACTTC
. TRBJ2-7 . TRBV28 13 CASRHRRTYEQYF TGTGCCAGCAGGCATAGGCGTACCTACGAGCAGTACTTC
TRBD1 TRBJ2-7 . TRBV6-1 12 CASAGQGDEQYF TGTGCCAGTGCGGGACAGGGTGACGAGCAGTACTTC
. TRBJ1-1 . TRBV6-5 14 CASSRKTGYTEAFF TGTGCCAGCAGTCGAAAAACAGGATACACTGAAGCTTTCTTT
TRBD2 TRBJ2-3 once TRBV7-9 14 CASSSQRGLDTQYF TGTGCCAGCAGCTCACAGCGGGGATTAGATACGCAGTATTTT
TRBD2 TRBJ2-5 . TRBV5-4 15 CASSFPGRAQETQYF TGTGCCAGCAGCTTCCCTGGGAGGGCCCAAGAGACCCAGTACTTC
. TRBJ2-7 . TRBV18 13 CASSDNSALEQYF TGTGCCAGCTCAGATAACAGTGCTCTTGAGCAGTACTTC
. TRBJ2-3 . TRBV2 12 CASSAWMDTQYF TGTGCCAGCAGTGCCTGGATGGATACGCAGTATTTT
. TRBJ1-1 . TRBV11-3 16 CASSLRGTAMNTEAFF TGTGCCAGCAGCTTACGTGGAACGGCCATGAACACTGAAGCTTTCTTT
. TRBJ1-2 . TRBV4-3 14 CASSQEGRGYGYTF TGCGCCAGCAGCCAAGAGGGGCGGGGCTATGGCTACACCTTC
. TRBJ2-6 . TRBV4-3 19 CASSQVGSSLSSGANVLTF TGCGCCAGCAGCCAAGTAGGTTCCTCTCTCAGCTCTGGGGCCAACGTCCTGACTTTC
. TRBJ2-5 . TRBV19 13 CASTSLAGETQYF TGTGCCAGTACTAGCCTAGCCGGGGAGACCCAGTACTTC
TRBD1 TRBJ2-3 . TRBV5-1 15 CASSLGGQSTDTQYF TGCGCCAGCAGCCTTGGGGGACAGAGCACAGATACGCAGTATTTT
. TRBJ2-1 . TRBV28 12 CASRPGQKRMFF TGTGCCAGCAGACCCGGACAGAAGAGGATGTTCTTC
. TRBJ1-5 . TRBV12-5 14 CASGLVEASQPQHF TGTGCTAGTGGTTTGGTGGAGGCCAGTCAGCCCCAGCATTTT
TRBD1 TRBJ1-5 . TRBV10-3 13 CAIKDRDHQPQHF TGTGCCATCAAGGACAGGGACCATCAGCCCCAGCATTTT
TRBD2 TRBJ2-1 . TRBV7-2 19 CASSLWTSTSISSNNEQFF TGTGCCAGCAGCCTATGGACTAGCACCTCCATTAGCAGCAACAATGAGCAGTTCTTC
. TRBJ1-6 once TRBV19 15 CATRTGGSYNSPLHF TGTGCCACTAGGACTGGGGGTTCTTATAATTCACCCCTCCACTTT
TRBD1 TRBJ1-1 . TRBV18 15 CASSPRQGANTEAFF TGTGCCAGCTCACCCCGGCAGGGGGCGAACACTGAAGCTTTCTTT
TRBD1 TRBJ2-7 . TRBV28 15 CASSDSGTGYYEQYF TGTGCCAGCAGTGACTCCGGGACAGGGTACTACGAGCAGTACTTC
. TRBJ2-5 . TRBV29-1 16 CSVGPLERVKRETQYF TGCAGCGTTGGGCCTCTTGAGAGGGTAAAGCGGGAGACCCAGTACTTC
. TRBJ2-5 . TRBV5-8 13 CASSSGPQETQYF TGTGCCAGCAGCTCGGGACCACAAGAGACCCAGTACTTC
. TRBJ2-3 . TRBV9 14 CASSEELSTDTQYF TGTGCCAGCAGCGAGGAGTTGAGCACAGATACGCAGTATTTT
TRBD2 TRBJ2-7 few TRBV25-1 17 CASSEYWTSGGLSEQYF TGTGCCAGCAGTGAATATTGGACTAGCGGGGGTTTAAGCGAGCAGTACTTC
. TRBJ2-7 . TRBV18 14 CASSPDQKGYEQYF TGTGCCAGCTCACCAGACCAAAAGGGCTACGAGCAGTACTTC
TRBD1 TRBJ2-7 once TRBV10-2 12 CASSRNRGEQYF TGCGCCAGCAGCCGCAACAGGGGTGAGCAGTACTTC